This entry concerns a single T cell receptor (beta chain). In the source study's methods: Estimates of nucleated cell counts were drawn from the amplification of reference gene primers. Some clones are missing from TCRdb's copy, which holds only in-frame ones; the method was immunoSEQ multiplex PCR. Clone size and the V and J calls come from that table; the DNA yielded D and trimming. The table lists around 160,000 clones, approximately 85% of them singletons, with approximately 8% in the top ten. This entry is derived from a study of blood T cell repertoires in COVID-19. Background on the study: Sources were T cells, B-cell-depleted T cells, or PBMCs; the material itself was cDNA or gDNA.

The length of the CDR3 is 15 residues. Germline V gene lookup returns CDR1 SGHNT and CDR2 YYREEE (reference sequence). Trimming left V 0 bases short and J 8 bases short, with 12 bases between. The origin of this receptor is an older woman with COVID-19, enrolled during active disease. The rearrangement joins TRBV5-4 to TRBJ1-6; D is perhaps TRBD1 (6 bases). The sample was peripheral blood. The CDR3 DNA sequence: TGTGCCAGCAGCTTGGAACAGGGCGAGCATTCACCCCTCCACTTT. Its protein product is CASSLEQGEHSPLHF.